The clone carrying this T cell receptor beta chain was seen a single time. Its cognate antigen is unknown. The data are from a study of T-cell memory formation after mild COVID-19. Study-wide results and limits: In pre-infection memory, a portion of responding clones appeared, which suggested that cross-reactive memory joined.

The CDR3 has 19 residues. Germline V gives CDR1 SGHTA, CDR2 FQGNSA. The junction had 21 bases not matched to a gene; V was cut back by 7 bases and J by 7 bases. The authors produced TCR alpha and TCR beta cDNA libraries with sample barcodes and UMIs by 5'RACE using constant-segment primers. TCRdb independently ran MiXCR on the 5' RACE reads; one entry per CDR3 protein. The table records roughly 480,000 distinct CDR3 sequences, about 23% of them present only once. The specimen sequenced was PBMCs or a T cell subset sorted from them (not recorded which). The TCR was taken from an adult woman who had mild COVID-19 (a few samples of this study predate the infection). Cell type and time point are not known. The chain employs TRBV7-2 and TRBJ2-1, with 11 bases lining up with TRBD2. CDR3: CASTTLLAGARGGRNEQFF. The DNA of the CDR3 is TGTGCCAGCACCACACTACTAGCGGGAGCTCGGGGGGGTAGGAATGAGCAGTTCTTC.